This TCR beta chain was recovered during a study of monozygotic twins with cystic fibrosis (dated by TCRdb to 2020 to 2022). Background on the whole study: Barcoded libraries were prepared with about 14 PCR cycles from approximately 2.7 micrograms of fragmented DNA. To gauge how much genetics shapes V and J gene usage, the researchers compared TCR beta repertoires both within and across 16 monozygotic twin pairs who have cystic fibrosis. Ten female and six male twin pairs, aged roughly 2.0 to 36.4 years (median about 9 years) and mostly children and adolescents, were included in the cohort. On the day of blood sampling, twins were ranked among over a thousand cohort participants for weight-for-height and for FEVPerc (FEV1 disease centile). Data for three of the twin pairs had been reported previously in another context. The paper as a whole reports these results and caveats: The cohort was small, and the number of shared CDR3s showed no association with age, concordance or disease severity. Significantly higher nucleotide-identical clonotype sharing was observed within monozygotic CF twin pairs than between unrelated CF individuals (P = 0.000026, Mann-Whitney). Simpson clonality was generally low (median about 0.0087), which suggests a naive-dominated repertoire, and clonality was higher in the most severely affected patients. In 13 of 16 pairs, V gene usage most closely resembled the co-twin's, and the same held for J usage in 8 of 16 pairs, a pattern suggesting genetic constraints.

Following the manufacturer's instructions, TCR beta CDR3 regions were amplified by multiplex PCR with the immunoSEQ immune profiling system. An Illumina NextSeq system was used for sequencing. As for how the authors treated the data: Sequence data were processed on the immunoSEQ Analyzer platform, and clonality was calculated as the square root of Simpson's index of productive rearrangements. Similarity in V and J usage was measured by Jensen-Shannon distance, and OLGA was used to compute CDR3 generation probabilities. The immuneACCESS database (August 2020) and VDJdb (December 2020) were searched for shared CDR3 sequences. The table was pulled from immuneACCESS by TCRdb, which kept in-frame rearrangements only. Such tables lose some clones; where checked, under half of the loss comes from unresolved V genes, and the rest has no known cause. From that table come the V and J calls and clone size; the DNA was used to work out D and trimming. In all, the sample holds tens of thousands of clones, and less than 98% of those were seen once. The ten largest clones take up under 0.15% of the sample.

The CDR1 and CDR2 encoded by the germline V gene are LGHNA and YSLEER. The CDR3 holds 16 amino acids from the cysteine to the phenylalanine. Only the CDR3 DNA is retained, 48 bases long and in frame from the first base. V was cut back by 1 base and J by 8 bases, leaving a gap of 20 bases between them. The twin pairs came from the European Cystic Fibrosis Twin and Sibling Study Cohort, a cohort that recruited patients from over a hundred CF clinics across 14 European countries. Both zygosity and CFTR genotype were checked in-house, and zygosity was tested with multiplex PCR across nine short tandem repeat loci. Peripheral blood was taken from each twin, and clinical parameters were recorded on the day of blood sampling. Phenol/chloroform extraction was used to isolate genomic DNA from peripheral blood cells, and the DNA was then kept in TE buffer at 4 degrees C. For this clone: Its antigen has not been determined. Base qualities are not provided; no much larger clone lies one nucleotide away.

The clonotype originates from a girl aged 5 to 17 with cystic fibrosis. The specimen was blood. The rearranged segments are TRBV4-3 and TRBJ1-1; tentative D gene TRBD1, with 6 bases matching. The bases read TGCGCCAGCAGCCAAGGTGGCAGGACAGTAAAAGGGGAAGCTTTCTTT. Its protein reads: CASSQGGRTVKGEAFF.